This T cell receptor (beta chain) was identified during a study of CD8 T cells in Susac syndrome. Findings and caveats of the study: TCR sequencing and HLA analysis covered a relatively small number of individuals.

V gave up 4 bases and J gave up 7 bases, with 20 bases separating them. The length of the CDR3 is 16 residues. The germline gives CDR1 SGHRS, CDR2 YFSETQ. This clonotype was detected only once. Its antigen is not identified. Sequencing targeted TCR beta in T cells from blood (CD8+ and CD4+). TEMRA cells underwent FACS enrichment and CD8+ and CD4+ T cells underwent negative isolation. RNA, at about 0.45 to 1 ug, was reverse transcribed with random hexamers. TCRdb re-analysed the immunoSEQ multiplex PCR reads in MiXCR, keeping a single row per CDR3 protein. This sample yields approximately 150,000 distinct CDR3 sequences, of which 80% to 95% are seen a single time; roughly 0.098% belongs to the top ten.

The specimen sequenced was CD4+ T cells from PBMCs. The clonotype comes from a human donor with multiple sclerosis. V is TRBV5-1 and J is TRBJ1-4, with D possibly TRBD1 on 5 matching bases. In DNA, the CDR3 is TGCGCCAGCAGCCTAGGGGTCGGTGGCGGTCGTGAAAAACTGTTTTTT. As protein: CASSLGVGGGREKLFF.